This TCR beta chain was identified during a study of blood T cell repertoires in COVID-19 (TCRdb year 2020). Turning to the overall study: Collaborator samples came from the United States, Italy and Spain and covered acute and convalescent phases of COVID-19. HLA class I and class II types, where available, came from metadata supplied by the sample provider rather than from assay-based typing. The prospective study material was composed of cDNA or gDNA derived from T cells, B-cell-depleted T cells, or PBMCs. A freely available public database, intended as a resource for researchers studying the immune response to SARS-CoV-2, is where the repertoires were released. Nearly every sample came with metadata listing a de-identified subject ID, COVID-19 status, age in years and sex. Samples came from the ongoing ImmuneRACE study (first 160 participants) plus 1,254 subjects from 6 global collaborators. The dataset comprised deeply sampled blood TCRbeta repertoires from subjects exposed to, actively infected with, or recovered from COVID-19. Findings and caveats that apply to the study as a whole: Clinical and demographic metadata were provided uncurated, with the amount varying by source and participant.

The count of this clone is one. Its antigen remains undetermined. Base qualities are not at hand, and no much larger clone is one base apart. The immunoSEQ Assay, a bias-controlled multiplex PCR, was used to amplify TCRbeta CDR3 regions from genomic DNA. The paper's data handling went like this. Within the assay, amplification of reference gene primers was used to estimate how many nucleated cells each sample contained. Sequence reads were collapsed and filtered to measure the absolute abundance of every unique TCRbeta CDR3 rearrangement. For each sample, productive Simpson clonality was calculated by taking the square root of Simpson's diversity index across productive rearrangements. TCRdb took this table from immuneACCESS and kept in-frame rearrangements with V and J called. Such tables lack part of the clones; where checked against another copy, unresolved V genes explain under half of the gap, and the rest is unexplained. For V, J and clone size, that table is used; D and trimming come from the DNA. A total of around 160,000 clones appear in this sample, 85% of them only once. 2.5% to 3% of the sample lies in the top ten.

In the germline V gene (reference sequence), CDR1 corresponds to MNHEY and CDR2 to SMNVEV. From the cysteine through the phenylalanine, the CDR3 covers 13 amino acids. The kept DNA is CDR3 alone, 39 bases in frame from the first base. V was cut back by 5 bases and J by 7 bases, leaving a gap of 15 bases between them. Each collaborating institution followed its own protocols to collect whole blood in K2EDTA tubes. Collaborator samples were shipped for TCRbeta analysis as frozen whole blood, isolated PBMCs, or DNA extracted from either sample type. The clonotype originates from a woman aged 40 to 55 with active or convalescent COVID-19. The sequencing input was peripheral blood. The sequence links TRBV27 to TRBJ2-7; the D gene is unclear. The nucleotides are TGTGCCAGCAGTCAGGTAGTGATGTGGGAGCAGTACTTC. This encodes CASSQVVMWEQYF.